Here is one TCR beta chain with its context. Clones were read by immunoSEQ multiplex PCR, and TCRdb kept only the in-frame ones, dropping some. The sample includes about 220,000 clones, around 91% of them seen just once. Germline CDR1 SGHDT, CDR2 YYEEEE. The CDR3 covers 14 residues. V lost 1 base, J lost 6 bases, and 11 bases lay in between. This sample is drawn from a study of blood T cell repertoires in COVID-19. This clonotype originated in a woman between 18 and 29 years old in a cohort exposed to, infected with or recovered from COVID-19 (not recorded which). The sample taken for sequencing was PBMCs or T cells enriched from blood (not recorded which). V usage is TRBV5-6 and J usage is TRBJ2-1, with a weak D call TRBD2 (6 bases). CDR3 bases: TGTGCCAGCAGCTTGTGGCGGGGCCGCAATGAGCAGTTCTTC. Amino acid sequence: CASSLWRGRNEQFF.